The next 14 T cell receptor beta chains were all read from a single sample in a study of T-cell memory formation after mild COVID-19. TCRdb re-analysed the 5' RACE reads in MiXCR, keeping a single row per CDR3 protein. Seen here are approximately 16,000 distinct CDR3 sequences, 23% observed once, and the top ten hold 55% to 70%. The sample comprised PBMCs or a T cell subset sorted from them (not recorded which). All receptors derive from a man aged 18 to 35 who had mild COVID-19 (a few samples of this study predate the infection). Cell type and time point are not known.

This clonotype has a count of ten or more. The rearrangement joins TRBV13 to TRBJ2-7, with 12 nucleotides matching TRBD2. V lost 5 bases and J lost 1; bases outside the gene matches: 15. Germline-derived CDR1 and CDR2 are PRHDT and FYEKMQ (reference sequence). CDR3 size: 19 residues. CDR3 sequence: CASSPKTSSGGARSYEQYF. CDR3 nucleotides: TGTGCCAGCAGCCCAAAGACCTCTAGCGGGGGGGCCCGGTCCTACGAGCAGTACTTC.

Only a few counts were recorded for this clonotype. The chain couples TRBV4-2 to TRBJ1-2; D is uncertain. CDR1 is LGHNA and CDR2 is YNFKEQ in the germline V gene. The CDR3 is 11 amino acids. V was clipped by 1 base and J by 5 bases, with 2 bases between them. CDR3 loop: CASSQGYGYTF. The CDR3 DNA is TGTGCCAGCAGCCAAGGATATGGCTACACCTTC.

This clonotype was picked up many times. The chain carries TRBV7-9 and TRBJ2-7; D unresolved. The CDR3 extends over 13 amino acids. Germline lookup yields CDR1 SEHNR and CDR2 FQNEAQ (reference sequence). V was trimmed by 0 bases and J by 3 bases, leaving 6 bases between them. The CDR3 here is CASSLARFYEQYF. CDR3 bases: TGTGCCAGCAGCTTAGCCCGCTTCTACGAGCAGTACTTC.

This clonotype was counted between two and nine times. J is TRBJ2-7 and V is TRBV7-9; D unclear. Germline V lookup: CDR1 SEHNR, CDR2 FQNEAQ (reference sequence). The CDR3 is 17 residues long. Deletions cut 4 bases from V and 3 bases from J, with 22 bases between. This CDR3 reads CASSSSAETRWNYEQYF. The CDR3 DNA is TGTGCCAGCAGCTCCTCCGCCGAAACTCGCTGGAACTACGAGCAGTACTTC.

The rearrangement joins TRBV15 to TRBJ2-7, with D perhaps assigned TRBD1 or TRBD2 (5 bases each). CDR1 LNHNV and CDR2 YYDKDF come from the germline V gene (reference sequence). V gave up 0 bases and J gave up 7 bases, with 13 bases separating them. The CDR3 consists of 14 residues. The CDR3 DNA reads TGTGCCACCAGCAGAGATAATGGGGGAGAAGAGCAGTACTTC. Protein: CATSRDNGGEEQYF.

CDR3 sequence (DNA): TGCGCCAGCAGCCAAGTTCTAATCTCCTGGGACAGGATAATGAACACTGAAGCTTTCTTT. It translates to CASSQVLISWDRIMNTEAFF. V gene TRBV4-1 combines with J gene TRBJ1-1, with TRBD1 matching 8 bases. Looked up from germline, CDR1 is MGHRA and CDR2 is YSYEKL. CDR3 length equals 20 residues. The V segment lost 1 base and the J segment 0 bases; nucleotides outside the gene matches: 16.

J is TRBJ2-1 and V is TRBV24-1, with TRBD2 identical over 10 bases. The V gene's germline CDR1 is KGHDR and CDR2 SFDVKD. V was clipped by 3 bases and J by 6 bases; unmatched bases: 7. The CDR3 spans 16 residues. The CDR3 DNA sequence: TGTGCCACCAGTGATGGACTAGCGGTACCCTTCAATGAGCAGTTCTTC. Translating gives CATSDGLAVPFNEQFF.

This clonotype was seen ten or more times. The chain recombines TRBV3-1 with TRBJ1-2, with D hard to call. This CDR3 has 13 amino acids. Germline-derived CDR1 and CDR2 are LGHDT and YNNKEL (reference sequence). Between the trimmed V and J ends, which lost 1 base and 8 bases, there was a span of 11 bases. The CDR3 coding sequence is TGTGCCAGCAGCCAAGGTTCCTGGATCGGCTACACCTTC. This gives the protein CASSQGSWIGYTF. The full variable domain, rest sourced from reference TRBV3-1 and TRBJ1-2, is DTAVSQTPKYLVTQMGNDKSIKCEQNLGHDTMYWYKQDSKKFLKIMFSYNNKELIINETVPNRFSPKSPDKAHLNLHINSLELGDSAVYFCASSQGSWIGYTFGSGTRLTVV.

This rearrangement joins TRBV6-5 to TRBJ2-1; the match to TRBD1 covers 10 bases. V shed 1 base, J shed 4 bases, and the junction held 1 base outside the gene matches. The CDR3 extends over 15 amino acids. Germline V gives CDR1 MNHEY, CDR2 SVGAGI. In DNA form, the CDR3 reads TGTGCCAGCAGTTACTGGGACAGGGGTTACAATGAGCAGTTCTTC. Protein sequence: CASSYWDRGYNEQFF.

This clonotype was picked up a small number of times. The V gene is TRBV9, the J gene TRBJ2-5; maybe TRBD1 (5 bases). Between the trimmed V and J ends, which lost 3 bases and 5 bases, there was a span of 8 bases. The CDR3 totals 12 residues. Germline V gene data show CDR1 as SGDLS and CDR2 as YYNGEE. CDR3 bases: TGTGCCAGCAGCGCAGCAGGGGAGACCCAGTACTTC. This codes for CASSAAGETQYF.

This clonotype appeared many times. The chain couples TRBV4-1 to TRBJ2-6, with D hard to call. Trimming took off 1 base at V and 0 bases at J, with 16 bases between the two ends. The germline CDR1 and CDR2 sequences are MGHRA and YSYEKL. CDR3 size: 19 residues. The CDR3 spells CASSQGEWVGRSGANVLTF. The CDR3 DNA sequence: TGCGCCAGCAGCCAAGGCGAGTGGGTCGGACGCTCTGGGGCCAACGTCCTGACTTTC.

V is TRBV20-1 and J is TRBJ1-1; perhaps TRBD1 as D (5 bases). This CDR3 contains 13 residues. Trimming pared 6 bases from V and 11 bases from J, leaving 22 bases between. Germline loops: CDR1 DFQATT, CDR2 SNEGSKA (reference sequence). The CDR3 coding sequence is TGCAGTGCCCTACGCCGGTCGACCGGGGCGGCTTTCTTT. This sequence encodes CSALRRSTGAAFF.

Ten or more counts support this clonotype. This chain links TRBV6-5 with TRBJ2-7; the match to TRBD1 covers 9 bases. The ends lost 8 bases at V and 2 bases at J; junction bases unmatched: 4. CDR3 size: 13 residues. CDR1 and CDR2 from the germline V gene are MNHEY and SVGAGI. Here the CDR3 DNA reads TGTGCCAGCGGGACAGGGCCAACCTACGAGCAGTACGTC. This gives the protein CASGTGPTYEQYV.

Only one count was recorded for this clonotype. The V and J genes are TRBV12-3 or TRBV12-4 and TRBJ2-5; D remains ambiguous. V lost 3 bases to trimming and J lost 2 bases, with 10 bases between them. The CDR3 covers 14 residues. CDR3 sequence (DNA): TGTGCCAGCAGTTTCGGGCGGCTTCAAGAGACCCAGTACTTC. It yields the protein CASSFGRLQETQYF.